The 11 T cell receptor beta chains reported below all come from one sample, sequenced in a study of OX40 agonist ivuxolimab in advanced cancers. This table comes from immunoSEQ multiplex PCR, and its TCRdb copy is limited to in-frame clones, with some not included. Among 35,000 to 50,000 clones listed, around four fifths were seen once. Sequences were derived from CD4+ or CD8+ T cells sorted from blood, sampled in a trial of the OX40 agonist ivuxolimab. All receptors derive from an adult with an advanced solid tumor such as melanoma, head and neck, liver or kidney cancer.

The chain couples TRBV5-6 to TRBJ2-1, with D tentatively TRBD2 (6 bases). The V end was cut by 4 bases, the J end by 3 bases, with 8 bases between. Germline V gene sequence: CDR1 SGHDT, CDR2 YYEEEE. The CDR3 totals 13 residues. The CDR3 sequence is CASSKGLYNEQFF. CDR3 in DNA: TGTGCCAGCAGCAAGGGACTCTACAATGAGCAGTTCTTC. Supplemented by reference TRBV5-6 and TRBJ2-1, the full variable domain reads DAGVTQSPTHLIKTRGQQVTLRCSPKSGHDTVSWYQQALGQGPQFIFQYYEEEERQRGNFPDRFSGHQFPNYSSELNVNALLLGDSALYLCASSKGLYNEQFFGPGTRLTVL.

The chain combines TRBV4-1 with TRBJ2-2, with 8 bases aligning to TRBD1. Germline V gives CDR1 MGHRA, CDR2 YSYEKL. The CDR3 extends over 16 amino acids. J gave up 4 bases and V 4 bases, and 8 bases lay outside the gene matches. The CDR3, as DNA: TGCGCCAGCAGCCGCGAGGGACAGGCGGGCACCGGGGAGCTGTTTTTT. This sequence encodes CASSREGQAGTGELFF.

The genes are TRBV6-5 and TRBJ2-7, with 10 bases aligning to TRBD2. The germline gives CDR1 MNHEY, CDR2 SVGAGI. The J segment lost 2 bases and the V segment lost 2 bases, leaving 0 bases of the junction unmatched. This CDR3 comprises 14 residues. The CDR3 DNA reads TGTGCCAGCAGTTACACTAGCGGGACCTACGAGCAGTACTTC. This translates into CASSYTSGTYEQYF.

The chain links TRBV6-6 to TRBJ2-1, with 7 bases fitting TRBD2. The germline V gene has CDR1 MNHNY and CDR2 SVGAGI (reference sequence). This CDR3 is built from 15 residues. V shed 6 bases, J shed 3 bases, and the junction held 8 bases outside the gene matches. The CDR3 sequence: CASSPGVAGYNEQFF. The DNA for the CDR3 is TGTGCCAGCAGCCCTGGGGTAGCGGGCTACAATGAGCAGTTCTTC.

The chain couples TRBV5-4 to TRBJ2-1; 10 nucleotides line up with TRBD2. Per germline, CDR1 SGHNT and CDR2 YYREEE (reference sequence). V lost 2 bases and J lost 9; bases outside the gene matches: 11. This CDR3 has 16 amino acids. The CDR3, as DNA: TGTGCCAGCAGCTTACCCCTAGCGGGAGTAAGAGGTGAGCAGTTCTTC. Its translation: CASSLPLAGVRGEQFF.

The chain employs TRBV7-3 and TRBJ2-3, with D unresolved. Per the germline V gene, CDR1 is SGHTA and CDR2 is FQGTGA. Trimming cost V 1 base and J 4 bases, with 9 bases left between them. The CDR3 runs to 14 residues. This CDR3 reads CASSLMPGSDTQYF. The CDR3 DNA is TGTGCCAGCAGCTTAATGCCAGGATCAGATACGCAGTATTTT. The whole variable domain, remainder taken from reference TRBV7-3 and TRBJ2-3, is GAGVSQTPSNKVTEKGKYVELRCDPISGHTALYWYRQSLGQGPEFLIYFQGTGAADDSGLPNDRFFAVRPEGSVSTLKIQRTERGDSAVYLCASSLMPGSDTQYFGPGTRLTVL.

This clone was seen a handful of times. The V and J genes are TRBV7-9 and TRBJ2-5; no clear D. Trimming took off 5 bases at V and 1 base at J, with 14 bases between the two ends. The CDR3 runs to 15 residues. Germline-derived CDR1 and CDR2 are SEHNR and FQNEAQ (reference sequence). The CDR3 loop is CASSPMGGGQETQYF. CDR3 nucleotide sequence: TGTGCCAGCAGCCCAATGGGCGGCGGCCAAGAGACCCAGTACTTC.

CDR3 sequence reads: CASSLQGARNQPQHF. The DNA of the CDR3 is TGTGCCAGCAGCCTCCAGGGGGCAAGGAATCAGCCCCAGCATTTT. The chain carries TRBV7-2 and TRBJ1-5, with 8 bases aligning to TRBD1. The V gene end was trimmed by 5 bases and the J gene end by 4 bases; junction bases not matched to a gene: 7. The CDR3 length is 15 residues. Per germline, CDR1 SGHTA and CDR2 FQGNSA.

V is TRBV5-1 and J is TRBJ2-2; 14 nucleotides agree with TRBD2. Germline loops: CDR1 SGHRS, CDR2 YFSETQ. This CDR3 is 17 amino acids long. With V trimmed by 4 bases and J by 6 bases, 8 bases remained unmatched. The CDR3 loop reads CASSPPGLAGVAGELFF. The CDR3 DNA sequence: TGCGCCAGCAGCCCCCCGGGACTAGCGGGAGTCGCCGGGGAGCTGTTTTTT. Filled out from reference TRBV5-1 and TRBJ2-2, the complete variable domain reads KAGVTQTPRYLIKTRGQQVTLSCSPISGHRSVSWYQQTPGQGLQFLFEYFSETQRNKGNFPGRFSGRQFSNSRSEMNVSTLELGDSALYLCASSPPGLAGVAGELFFGEGSRLTVL.

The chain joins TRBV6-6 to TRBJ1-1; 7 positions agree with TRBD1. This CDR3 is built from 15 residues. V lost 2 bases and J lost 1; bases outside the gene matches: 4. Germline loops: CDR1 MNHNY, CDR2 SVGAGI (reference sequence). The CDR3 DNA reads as TGTGCCAGCAGTTACCCCAGGGGGAAGAACACTGAAGCTTTCTTT. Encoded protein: CASSYPRGKNTEAFF.

CDR3 residues: CSVSRDTQYF. CDR3 nucleotides: TGCAGCGTTAGTAGGGATACGCAGTATTTT. The V gene is TRBV29-1, the J gene TRBJ2-3; no reliable D call. CDR3 size: 10 residues. CDR1 SQVTM and CDR2 ANQGSEA come from the germline V gene. V lost 5 bases to trimming and J lost 6 bases, with 6 bases between them.